Each of the 13 T cell receptor beta chains below was sequenced from the same sample in a study of T-cell memory formation after mild COVID-19. TCRdb ran MiXCR on the 5' RACE reads and lists one entry per CDR3 protein. Of about 260,000 distinct CDR3 sequences listed, 15% to 20% are singletons. The specimen sequenced was PBMCs or a T cell subset sorted from them (not recorded which). These receptors all come from a man in his late teens or twenties who had mild COVID-19 (a few samples of this study predate the infection). Cell type and time point are not known.

This clonotype was counted many times. The chain links TRBV20-1 to TRBJ2-7; 7 bases agree with TRBD2. The J segment lost 3 bases and the V segment lost 5 bases, leaving 10 bases of the junction unmatched. The CDR3 totals 14 residues. CDR1 and CDR2 (germline): DFQATT, SNEGSKA (reference sequence). CDR3 loop: CSAPTIAGGYEQYV. CDR3 bases: TGCAGTGCTCCGACCATAGCGGGCGGCTACGAGCAGTACGTC.

In its sample, this clonotype was seen many times. This chain uses TRBV20-1 with TRBJ2-5; D is tentatively TRBD1 or TRBD2 (5 bases each). V lost 4 bases and J 4 bases, leaving 10 bases between the germline ends. The CDR3 extends over 12 amino acids. CDR1 and CDR2 (germline): DFQATT, SNEGSKA (reference sequence). CDR3 protein: CSATEGLETQYF. The CDR3 coding sequence is TGCAGTGCTACAGAGGGGCTAGAGACCCAGTACTTC.

This clonotype was counted only a few times. The V call is TRBV5-1, the J call TRBJ2-4, with D possibly matching TRBD2 (6 bases). The V end lost 4 bases, the J end lost 6 bases, and 14 bases lay between the germline ends. Germline CDR1 reads SGHRS; CDR2 reads YFSETQ. The CDR3 is 14 residues long. The CDR3 nucleotides read TGCGCCAGCAGCGCGCTCGGGGGAACAAACATTCAGTACTTC. The encoded protein is CASSALGGTNIQYF.

This clonotype was counted only a few times. The chain uses TRBV4-3 and TRBJ2-4, with D possibly TRBD2 on 6 matching bases. The length of the CDR3 is 13 residues. The germline V and J ends were trimmed by 3 bases and 10 bases, with 13 bases remaining between them. Germline V gene sequence: CDR1 LGHNA, CDR2 YSLEER. CDR3 region: CASSQEGTGIQYF. The DNA for the CDR3 is TGCGCCAGCAGCCAGGAGGGGACTGGGATTCAGTACTTC.

The chain carries TRBV3-1 and TRBJ2-1; the D call may be TRBD1 or TRBD2 (5 bases each). This CDR3 comprises 14 residues. Trimming pared 1 base from V and 8 bases from J, leaving 12 bases between. Germline V gene data show CDR1 as LGHDT and CDR2 as YNNKEL (reference sequence). CDR3 in DNA: TGTGCCAGCAGCCAAGCCGGGACGAGGGATGAGCAGTTCTTC. Its translation is CASSQAGTRDEQFF.

V is TRBV19 and J is TRBJ1-6; no firm D call. CDR3 length equals 12 residues. V lost 5 bases and J lost 9, with 8 bases in between. From germline, CDR1 is LNHDA and CDR2 SQIVND (reference sequence). The CDR3 region is CASSSQGSPLHF. The CDR3 nucleotides read TGTGCCAGTAGTTCTCAAGGTTCACCCCTCCACTTT.

The chain recombines TRBV7-9 with TRBJ1-1; D uncertain. This CDR3 comprises 14 residues. The ends were cut back, 4 bases at V and 0 bases at J, with 9 bases in the middle. Germline CDR1 reads SEHNR; CDR2 reads FQNEAQ (reference sequence). CDR3 sequence reads: CASSSTLLNTEAFF. CDR3 coding DNA: TGTGCCAGCAGCTCCACACTATTGAACACTGAAGCTTTCTTT.

The V and J genes are TRBV12-3 or TRBV12-4 and TRBJ2-7; TRBD1 might be the D (6 bases). The length of the CDR3 is 14 residues. V was pared by 3 bases and J by 1 base, with 10 bases between. CDR3 protein: CASSFQDRSYEQYF. DNA for the CDR3: TGTGCCAGCAGTTTCCAGGACAGATCCTACGAGCAGTACTTC.

The chain joins TRBV9 to TRBJ2-3; TRBD2 is a possible D gene (5 bases). Trimming shortened V by 0 bases and J by 0 bases, and 14 bases separated the two germline ends. The CDR3 runs to 17 residues. The V gene's germline CDR1 is SGDLS and CDR2 YYNGEE. This CDR3 is CASSVGFLRTSTDTQYF. The CDR3 region has the DNA TGTGCCAGCAGCGTAGGGTTTCTGAGGACTAGCACAGATACGCAGTATTTT.

The gene calls are TRBV6-6 and TRBJ2-5; 13 bases are a match to TRBD2. The trim removed 6 bases at V and 5 bases at J, leaving 6 bases unmatched. The V gene's germline CDR1 is MNHNY and CDR2 SVGAGI (reference sequence). This CDR3 spans 15 amino acids. The CDR3 is CASSPLAGGHETQYF. For the CDR3, the DNA is TGTGCCAGCAGCCCACTAGCGGGGGGGCATGAGACCCAGTACTTC.

The genes are TRBV29-1 and TRBJ2-3; no clear D gene. V lost 7 bases, J lost 4 bases, and 6 bases lay in between. The CDR3 is 10 amino acids. Germline-derived CDR1 and CDR2 are SQVTM and ANQGSEA. The CDR3 reads CSASSDTQYF. CDR3 bases: TGCAGCGCCTCATCAGATACGCAGTATTTT.

This clonotype was found a few times. The chain is built from TRBV5-1 and TRBJ2-3; D remains ambiguous. Deletions cut 1 base from V and 2 bases from J, with 8 bases between. In germline, CDR1 is SGHRS, CDR2 YFSETQ. The CDR3 loop spans 14 amino acids. The CDR3 loop is CASSLMGLTDTQYF. CDR3 nucleotide sequence: TGCGCCAGCAGCTTGATGGGCCTCACAGATACGCAGTATTTT.

This clonotype occurred a few times. V usage is TRBV9 and J usage is TRBJ2-3, with 11 positions matching TRBD2. The germline CDR1 and CDR2 sequences are SGDLS and YYNGEE. V was pared by 2 bases and J by 14 bases, with 7 bases of the junction left unmatched. The CDR3 covers 13 residues. In nucleotides, the CDR3 is TGTGCCAGCAGCGTTTCTAGCGGGGGGCGTCTGTATTTT. The encoded protein is CASSVSSGGRLYF. Together with reference TRBV9 and TRBJ2-3, the CDR3 gives the full variable domain: DSGVTQTPKHLITATGQRVTLRCSPRSGDLSVYWYQQSLDQGLQFLIQYYNGEERAKGNILERFSAQQFPDLHSELNLSSLELGDSALYFCASSVSSGGRLYFGPGTRLTVL.